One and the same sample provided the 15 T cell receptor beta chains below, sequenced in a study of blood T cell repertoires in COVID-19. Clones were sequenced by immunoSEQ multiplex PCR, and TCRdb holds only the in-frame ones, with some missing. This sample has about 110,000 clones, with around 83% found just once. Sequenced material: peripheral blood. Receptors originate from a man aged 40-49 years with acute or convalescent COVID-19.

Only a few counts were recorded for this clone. The CDR3 region is CATQTGGGELFF. The CDR3, as DNA: TGTGCCACGCAGACAGGGGGCGGGGAGCTGTTTTTT. The chain uses TRBV24-1 and TRBJ2-2, with TRBD1 matching 9 bases. V was clipped by 10 bases and J by 7 bases; unmatched bases: 3. There are 12 residues in the CDR3. Germline V CDR1 and CDR2: KGHDR, SFDVKD.

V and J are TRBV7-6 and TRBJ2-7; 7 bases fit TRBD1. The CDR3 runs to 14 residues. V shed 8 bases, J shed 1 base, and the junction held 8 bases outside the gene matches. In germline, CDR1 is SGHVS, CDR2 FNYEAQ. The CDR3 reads CASRTDRESYEQYF. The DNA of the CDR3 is TGTGCCAGCCGTACTGACAGGGAGTCCTACGAGCAGTACTTC.

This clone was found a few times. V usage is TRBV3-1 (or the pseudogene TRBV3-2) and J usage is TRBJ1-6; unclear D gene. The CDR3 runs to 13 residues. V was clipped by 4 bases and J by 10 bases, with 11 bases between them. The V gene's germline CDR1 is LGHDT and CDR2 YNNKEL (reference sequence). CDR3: CASSPLYRSPLHF. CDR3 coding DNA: TGTGCCAGCAGCCCCCTTTATCGGTCACCCCTCCACTTT.

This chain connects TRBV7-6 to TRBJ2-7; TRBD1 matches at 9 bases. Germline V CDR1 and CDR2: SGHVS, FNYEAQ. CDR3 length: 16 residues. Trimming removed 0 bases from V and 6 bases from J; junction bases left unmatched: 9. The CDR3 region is CASSLATTGGVSEQYF. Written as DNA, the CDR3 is TGTGCCAGCAGCTTAGCGACCACAGGGGGCGTTAGCGAGCAGTACTTC.

The CDR3 DNA is TGTGCCAGCAGCGTACGGGCGGGGACTAATGAAAAACTGTTTTTT. This gives the protein CASSVRAGTNEKLFF. J is TRBJ1-4 and V is TRBV9; no reliable D call. The CDR3 contains 15 residues. CDR1 and CDR2 from the germline V gene are SGDLS and YYNGEE. V lost 1 base and J 2 bases, leaving 9 bases between the germline ends.

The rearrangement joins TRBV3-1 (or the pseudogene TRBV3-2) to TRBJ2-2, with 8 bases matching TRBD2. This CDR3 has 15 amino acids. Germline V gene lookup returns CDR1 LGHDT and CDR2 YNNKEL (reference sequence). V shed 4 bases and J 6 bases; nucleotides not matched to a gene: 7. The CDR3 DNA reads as TGTGCCAGCAGCCCGGGGGGGGGTCTCGCCGGGGAGCTGTTTTTT. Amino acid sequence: CASSPGGGLAGELFF.

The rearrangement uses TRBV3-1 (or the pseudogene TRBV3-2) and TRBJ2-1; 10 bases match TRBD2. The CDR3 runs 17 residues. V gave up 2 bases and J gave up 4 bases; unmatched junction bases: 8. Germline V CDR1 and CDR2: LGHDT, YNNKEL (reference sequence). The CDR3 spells CASSQRLAGAKYNEQFF. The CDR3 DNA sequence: TGTGCCAGCAGCCAACGGCTAGCGGGGGCTAAATACAATGAGCAGTTCTTC.

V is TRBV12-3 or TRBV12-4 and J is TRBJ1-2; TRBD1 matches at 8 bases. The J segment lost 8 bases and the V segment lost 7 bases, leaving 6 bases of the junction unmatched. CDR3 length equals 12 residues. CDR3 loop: CASTLTGGGYTF. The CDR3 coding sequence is TGTGCCAGCACCTTAACAGGGGGAGGCTACACCTTC.

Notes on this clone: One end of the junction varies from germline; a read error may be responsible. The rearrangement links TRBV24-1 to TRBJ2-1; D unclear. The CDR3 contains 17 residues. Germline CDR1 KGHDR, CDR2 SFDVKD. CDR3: CATSGVTDSQNTNEQFF. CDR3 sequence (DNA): TGTGCCACGAGTGGGGTGACTGACTCCCAAAATACCAATGAGCAGTTCTTC.

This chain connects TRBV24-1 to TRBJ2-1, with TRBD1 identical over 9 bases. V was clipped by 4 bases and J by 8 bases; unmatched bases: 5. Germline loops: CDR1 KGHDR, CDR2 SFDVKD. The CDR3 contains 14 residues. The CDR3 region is CATSESDRGDEQFF. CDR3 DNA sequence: TGTGCCACCAGTGAATCCGACAGGGGGGATGAGCAGTTCTTC.

The CDR3, as DNA: TGTGCCAGCAGCCTACAGAGAGGCACAGATACGCAGTATTTT. It is translated as CASSLQRGTDTQYF. V gene TRBV14 combines with J gene TRBJ2-3; D gene ambiguous. The V gene's germline CDR1 is SGHDN and CDR2 FVKESK. Between the trimmed V and J ends, which lost 4 bases and 1 base, there was a span of 9 bases. The CDR3 has 14 amino acids.

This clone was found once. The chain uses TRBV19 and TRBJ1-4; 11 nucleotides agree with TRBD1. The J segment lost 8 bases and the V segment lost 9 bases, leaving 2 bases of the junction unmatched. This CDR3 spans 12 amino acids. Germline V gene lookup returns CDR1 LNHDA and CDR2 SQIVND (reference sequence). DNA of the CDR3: TGTGCCAGCCGGGACAGGGGGGAAAAACTGTTTTTT. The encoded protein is CASRDRGEKLFF.

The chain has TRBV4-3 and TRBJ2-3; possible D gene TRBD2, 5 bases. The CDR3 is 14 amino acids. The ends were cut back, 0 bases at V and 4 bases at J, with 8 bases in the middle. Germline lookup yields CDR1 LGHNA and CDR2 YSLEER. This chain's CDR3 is CASSQEGRADTQYF. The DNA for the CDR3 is TGCGCCAGCAGCCAAGAAGGGCGGGCAGATACGCAGTATTTT.

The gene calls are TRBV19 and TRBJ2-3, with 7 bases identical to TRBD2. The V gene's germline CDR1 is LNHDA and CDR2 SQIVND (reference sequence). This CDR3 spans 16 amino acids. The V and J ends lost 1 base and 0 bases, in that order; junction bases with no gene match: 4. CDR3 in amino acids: CASSIVGRASTDTQYF. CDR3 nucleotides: TGTGCCAGTAGTATAGTTGGGAGGGCTAGCACAGATACGCAGTATTTT.

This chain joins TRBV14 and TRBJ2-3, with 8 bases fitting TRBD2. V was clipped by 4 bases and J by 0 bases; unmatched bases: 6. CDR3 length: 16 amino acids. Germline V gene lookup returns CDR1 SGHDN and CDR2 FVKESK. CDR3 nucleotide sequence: TGTGCCAGCAGCCTGTCCCGACTAGCGAGCACAGATACGCAGTATTTT. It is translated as CASSLSRLASTDTQYF.